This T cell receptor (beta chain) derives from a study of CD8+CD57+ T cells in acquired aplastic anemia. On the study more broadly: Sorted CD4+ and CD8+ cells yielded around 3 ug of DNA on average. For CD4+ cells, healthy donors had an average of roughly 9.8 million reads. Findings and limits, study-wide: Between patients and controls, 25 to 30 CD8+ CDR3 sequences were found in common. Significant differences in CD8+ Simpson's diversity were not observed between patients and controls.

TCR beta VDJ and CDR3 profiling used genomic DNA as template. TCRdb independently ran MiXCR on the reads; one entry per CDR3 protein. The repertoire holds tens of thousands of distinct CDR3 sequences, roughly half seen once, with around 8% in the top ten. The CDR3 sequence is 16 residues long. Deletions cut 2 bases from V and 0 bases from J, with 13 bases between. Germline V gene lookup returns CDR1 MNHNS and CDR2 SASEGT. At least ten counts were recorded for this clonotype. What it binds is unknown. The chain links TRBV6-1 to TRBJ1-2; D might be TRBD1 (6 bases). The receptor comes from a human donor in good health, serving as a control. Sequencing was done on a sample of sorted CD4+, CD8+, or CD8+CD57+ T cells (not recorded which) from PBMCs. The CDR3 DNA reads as TGTGCCAGCAGTGAAACGGACAGCTTAGCTAACTATGGCTACACCTTC. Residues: CASSETDSLANYGYTF.